Listed here are 28 T cell receptor beta chains from one sample, sequenced in a study of blood T cells in healthy people across ages (dated by TCRdb to the mid-2010s). The library was obtained by 5' RACE. Sequencing took place on an Illumina HiSeq 2500. A second PCR of roughly 6 to 11 cycles was run with a J-beta primer mix and a sample-barcoded 5' primer. The raw public reads went through TCRdb reprocessing: fastp at Q25, MiXCR clone calling, in-frame beta chains kept. Each CDR3 protein appears once, grouped with its most common genes and DNA. The sample has hundreds of thousands of distinct CDR3 sequences on record, around 54% of them singletons. Of the sample, around 37% falls within the top ten clones. What was sequenced was blood. The receptors were gathered from a man between 60 and 70 years old in good health.

V and J are TRBV7-2 and TRBJ1-2; 7 nucleotides line up with TRBD1. CDR3 length equals 15 residues. Germline-derived CDR1 and CDR2 are SGHTA and FQGNSA. V lost 4 bases to trimming and J lost 8 bases; unmatched junction nucleotides: 13. The CDR3 loop reads CASSSRDSQVYGYTF. The CDR3 nucleotides are TGTGCCAGCAGCTCCAGGGACAGTCAGGTATACGGCTACACCTTC.

This chain links TRBV9 with TRBJ1-4, with D uncertain. Germline V gene data show CDR1 as SGDLS and CDR2 as YYNGEE. Trimming shortened V by 4 bases and J by 2 bases, and 12 bases separated the two germline ends. The CDR3 sequence is 15 residues long. The CDR3 DNA reads as TGTGCCAGCAGCCCCACCACCAACACTAATGAAAAACTGTTTTTT. Its translation is CASSPTTNTNEKLFF.

This clonotype was seen a handful of times. The chain employs TRBV4-2 and TRBJ1-2, with a tentative D call TRBD1 (5 bases). CDR3 length equals 16 residues. Between the trimmed V and J ends, which lost 0 bases and 7 bases, there was a span of 18 bases. Looked up from germline, CDR1 is LGHNA and CDR2 is YNFKEQ. CDR3 sequence: CASSQDPAGIRFGYTF. Written as DNA, the CDR3 is TGTGCCAGCAGCCAAGATCCGGCAGGGATAAGGTTTGGCTACACCTTC.

This rearrangement joins TRBV4-2 to TRBJ2-7, with 11 bases that match TRBD2. The DNA end lines up better with TRBJ2-5; the J call may be wrong. The CDR3 is made up of 17 amino acids. The germline gives CDR1 LGHNA, CDR2 YNFKEQ. For the CDR3, the DNA is TGTGCCAGCAGCCAAGAATCTGATAGCGGGGGGGAAGAGACCCAGTACTTC. This translates into CASSQESDSGGEETQYF.

The chain links TRBV6-5 to TRBJ2-5; D remains ambiguous. CDR3 size: 15 residues. The ends were cut back, 3 bases at V and 7 bases at J, with 18 bases in the middle. Germline V CDR1 and CDR2: MNHEY, SVGAGI. DNA for the CDR3: TGTGCCAGCAGTTATAGTGCCATCGAGCGAGGGACCCAGTACTTC. Its protein is CASSYSAIERGTQYF.

This clonotype occurred many times. The V call is TRBV7-2, the J call TRBJ1-1, with D possibly being TRBD1 (6 bases). Germline CDR1 is SGHTA and CDR2 is FQGNSA. CDR3 length: 13 amino acids. The germline V and J ends were trimmed by 5 bases and 3 bases, with 10 bases remaining between them. For the CDR3, the DNA is TGTGCCAGCAGCAGGGGGACTGACACTGAAGCTTTCTTT. Residues: CASSRGTDTEAFF.

The chain recombines TRBV18 with TRBJ2-5; TRBD1 matches 9 bases. CDR1 KGHSH and CDR2 LQKENI come from the germline V gene. CDR3 size: 14 residues. V lost 6 bases and J lost 11; bases outside the gene matches: 13. CDR3 amino acids: CASSPNRGRNEQYF. CDR3 coding DNA: TGTGCCAGCTCTCCTAACAGGGGGCGGAATGAGCAGTACTTC.

The genes are TRBV10-3 and TRBJ1-2; 7 bases agree with TRBD1. The CDR3 covers 18 residues. The J segment lost 0 bases and the V segment lost 0 bases, leaving 10 bases of the junction unmatched. CDR1 ENHRY and CDR2 SYGVKD come from the germline V gene. The DNA for the CDR3 is TGTGCCATCAGTGAGTCACGGGACAGCCCAGGGTCTAACTATGGCTACACCTTC. Its translation: CAISESRDSPGSNYGYTF.

This rearrangement joins TRBV6-1 to TRBJ2-1; 9 bases are a match to TRBD2. The J segment lost 3 bases and the V segment lost 2 bases, leaving 2 bases of the junction unmatched. In germline, CDR1 is MNHNS, CDR2 SASEGT. CDR3 length: 15 residues. The CDR3 protein is CASSELAGLYNEQFF. The CDR3 region has the DNA TGTGCCAGCAGTGAACTAGCGGGGCTCTACAATGAGCAGTTCTTC.

This clonotype occurred once. This chain uses TRBV6-1 with TRBJ2-1; 12 bases are shared with TRBD2. CDR3 length: 14 residues. The germline V gene has CDR1 MNHNS and CDR2 SASEGT. The junction had 2 bases not matched to a gene; V was cut back by 6 bases and J by 5 bases. The CDR3 region has the DNA TGTGCCAGCAGGACTAGCGGGGGCCACAATGAGCAGTTCTTC. It yields the protein CASRTSGGHNEQFF.

This clonotype was observed a few times. The rearrangement links TRBV10-3 to TRBJ2-6; 10 bases are shared with TRBD1. The germline gives CDR1 ENHRY, CDR2 SYGVKD. After removal of 4 bases from V and 0 bases from J, the junction contained 12 bases not matched to a gene. The CDR3 covers 20 residues. The CDR3 coding sequence is TGTGCCATCAGTGGCGGGACAGGGGCCCACCCTCTCTCTGGGGCCAACGTCCTGACTTTC. Translated, it gives CAISGGTGAHPLSGANVLTF.

This clonotype was recorded a few times. V is TRBV4-1 and J is TRBJ2-7, with 7 positions matching TRBD1. J was trimmed by 4 bases and V by 3 bases; bases with no gene match: 3. Per germline, CDR1 MGHRA and CDR2 YSYEKL. The CDR3 covers 13 residues. This CDR3 is CASSQAQGYEQYF. The CDR3 bases are TGCGCCAGCAGCCAGGCACAGGGGTACGAGCAGTACTTC.

The chain combines TRBV6-5 with TRBJ2-5; TRBD1 matches 9 bases. Trimming took 0 bases from V and 8 from J; bases not matched to a gene: 10. The CDR3 runs 16 residues. Germline values: CDR1 MNHEY, CDR2 SVGAGI. DNA of the CDR3: TGTGCCAGCAGTTACTCGGAGCCGGGACAGGGTGAAACCCAGTACTTC. This codes for CASSYSEPGQGETQYF.

J is TRBJ2-6 and V is TRBV5-4; D gene uncertain. V was shortened by 2 bases and J by 1 base, with 10 bases between the two germline ends. This CDR3 has 16 amino acids. Germline assignment: CDR1 SGHNT and CDR2 YYREEE (reference sequence). The CDR3 DNA reads TGTGCCAGCAGCTTATCATTGGGGTCTGGGGCCAACGTCCTGACTTTC. Amino acids: CASSLSLGSGANVLTF.

This chain connects TRBV19 to TRBJ1-2; D is possibly TRBD1 (6 bases). Germline CDR1 LNHDA, CDR2 SQIVND (reference sequence). This CDR3 has 14 residues. V dropped 7 bases and J dropped 1 base, with 13 bases sitting between them. CDR3 bases: TGTGCCAGTACCCCTGGACAGAGTAACTATGGCTACACCTTC. It translates to CASTPGQSNYGYTF.

This chain connects TRBV12-3 or TRBV12-4 to TRBJ2-3; D is uncertain. There are 16 residues in the CDR3. The V end lost 1 base, the J end lost 3 bases, and 14 bases lay between the germline ends. CDR3 coding DNA: TGTGCCAGCAGTTTAGGCAACAGCCCTAGTACAGATACGCAGTATTTT. Encoded protein: CASSLGNSPSTDTQYF.

The genes are TRBV6-6 and TRBJ1-2, with 8 bases fitting TRBD1. Per the germline V gene, CDR1 is MNHNY and CDR2 is SVGAGI (reference sequence). This CDR3 contains 15 residues. Losses at the gene ends were 6 bases for V and 4 bases for J; bases not matched to a gene: 10. The CDR3 loop is CASRDSGQASYGYTF. The DNA of the CDR3 is TGTGCCAGCAGGGATTCGGGACAGGCTTCCTATGGCTACACCTTC.

This rearrangement joins TRBV12-3 or TRBV12-4 to TRBJ1-5; 7 bases agree with TRBD1. CDR3 length: 14 residues. V lost 7 bases, J lost 9 bases, and 12 bases stayed unmatched. CDR3 sequence (DNA): TGTGCCAGCACCATAGGACAGGTTTTTCGGCCCCAGCATTTT. This gives the protein CASTIGQVFRPQHF.

The J gene is TRBJ2-1, the V gene TRBV29-1; 11 positions match TRBD1. Unmatched junction bases numbered 6, after V lost 6 bases and J lost 5 bases. CDR1 and CDR2 from the germline V gene are SQVTM and ANQGSEA. This CDR3 has 14 residues. The CDR3 sequence: CSVGQGGWNNEQFF. CDR3 coding DNA: TGCAGCGTGGGACAGGGGGGGTGGAACAATGAGCAGTTCTTC.

This clonotype has ten or more counts. The V gene is TRBV11-3, the J gene TRBJ2-7, with TRBD1 matching over 8 bases. The trim removed 1 base at V and 5 bases at J, leaving 4 bases unmatched. The CDR3 extends over 14 amino acids. CDR1 and CDR2 from the germline V gene are SGHNT and YENEEA. The CDR3 spells CASSLGSRGHEQYF. CDR3 nucleotide sequence: TGTGCCAGCAGCTTAGGGAGCAGGGGGCACGAGCAGTACTTC.

This chain links TRBV7-9 with TRBJ2-3; D is unresolved. This CDR3 is 15 amino acids long. V was pared by 0 bases and J by 5 bases, with 12 bases between. Germline V gene sequence: CDR1 SEHNR, CDR2 FQNEAQ (reference sequence). The CDR3 DNA sequence: TGTGCCAGCAGCTTAGCCAACAGAGCTCGAGATACGCAGTATTTT. It translates to CASSLANRARDTQYF.

The chain combines TRBV20-1 with TRBJ2-1, with TRBD2 matching over 12 bases. The CDR3 extends over 16 amino acids. V was pared by 0 bases and J by 8 bases, with 8 bases of the junction left unmatched. Germline V CDR1 and CDR2: DFQATT, SNEGSKA (reference sequence). Here the CDR3 reads CSARDPRLAGDHEQFF. CDR3 coding DNA: TGCAGTGCTAGAGATCCCCGACTAGCGGGGGATCATGAGCAGTTCTTC.

The chain links TRBV10-3 to TRBJ2-1; TRBD2 might be the D (5 bases). The CDR3 has 13 amino acids. V lost 8 bases to trimming and J lost 3 bases, with 11 bases between them. CDR1 is ENHRY and CDR2 is SYGVKD in the germline V gene. The CDR3 bases are TGTGCCATCGCTCCCCGGGACTACAATGAGCAGTTCTTC. It encodes CAIAPRDYNEQFF.

Concerning this clonotype: Sequence at one end of the junction differs from germline and may be a read error. The gene calls are TRBV11-2 and TRBJ2-7; D may be TRBD2 (5 bases). CDR3 size: 13 residues. The germline CDR1 and CDR2 sequences are SGHAT and FQNNGV. CDR3 sequence reads: CASSVDRSVEQYF. CDR3 bases: TGTGCCAGCAGCGTAGATCGTAGCGTCGAGCAGTACTTC.

A single count supports this clonotype. The J gene is TRBJ2-1, the V gene TRBV19; the D gene is possibly TRBD2 (5 bases). CDR1 LNHDA and CDR2 SQIVND come from the germline V gene (reference sequence). The CDR3 length is 13 residues. V was clipped by 6 bases and J by 5 bases, with 11 bases between them. CDR3 sequence (DNA): TGTGCCAGTAGACGAGAGCGGAACAATGAGCAGTTCTTC. Translating it yields CASRRERNNEQFF.

V usage is TRBV20-1 and J usage is TRBJ1-1, with a weak D call TRBD1 (6 bases). The CDR3 consists of 15 residues. The germline CDR1 and CDR2 sequences are DFQATT and SNEGSKA (reference sequence). V was pared by 0 bases and J by 4 bases, with 15 bases between. The CDR3 protein is CSAREYRVGSTEAFF. The CDR3 nucleotides are TGCAGTGCTAGAGAGTACAGGGTGGGGAGCACTGAAGCTTTCTTT.

CDR3 in DNA: TGTGCCAGCAGCATACAGGGGCTGGGCTACACCTTC. The encoded protein is CASSIQGLGYTF. J is TRBJ1-2 and V is TRBV7-2, with TRBD1 matching 7 bases. CDR1 SGHTA and CDR2 FQGNSA come from the germline V gene. The CDR3 covers 12 residues. V gave up 5 bases and J gave up 8 bases; unmatched junction bases: 5.

This clonotype was seen a few times. A much larger clone differs from this one at a single base, so this may be a read error. The chain has TRBV7-2 and TRBJ2-1, with D possibly TRBD2 on 7 matching bases. The CDR3 is made up of 16 amino acids. Germline V gene data show CDR1 as SGHTA and CDR2 as FQGNSA. V lost 0 bases and J lost 2, with 11 bases in between. DNA of the CDR3: TGTGCCAGCAGCTTAGCGGCCGGGGGGCCCTACAATGAGCAGTTCTTC. It specifies CASSLAAGGPYNEQFF.